This T cell receptor beta chain was documented in a study of identical twins. Study-level findings and limits: Fewer insertions were carried by abundant cord blood beta clonotypes, but none was seen in memory repertoires. Model-predicted out-of-frame TCR alpha sharing fell below observed values in monozygotic twins.

Trimming left V 0 bases short and J 1 base short, with 6 bases between. Germline CDR1 reads LGHDT; CDR2 reads YNNKEL (reference sequence). The CDR3 extends over 14 amino acids. A word on this clonotype: Its specificity is unknown.

TCRdb recomputed calls from the 5' RACE reads with MiXCR, one row per CDR3 protein. The table records a few hundred thousand distinct CDR3 sequences, about 15% of them present only once. This sample was shared with a second study, whose subject was yellow fever vaccine responses in identical twins.

Sequencing used CD4+ T cells sorted from blood. The J gene is TRBJ2-5, the V gene TRBV3-1; weak D call: TRBD1 (6 bases). This sequence originates from a woman between 18 and 30 years old in good health. CDR3 nucleotide sequence: TGTGCCAGCAGCCAAGAAGGGGGCCAAGAGACCCAGTACTTC. Residues: CASSQEGGQETQYF.